One and the same sample provided the 21 T cell receptor beta chains below, sequenced in a study of blood T cells in healthy people across ages. It was with a sample-barcoded 5' primer and a J-beta primer mix that a second PCR of about 7 to 12 cycles was run. TCRdb redid the calling of the 5' RACE reads with MiXCR, one entry per CDR3 protein. Of more than 800,000 distinct CDR3 sequences listed, 29% were seen once; the top ten hold 15% to 20%. The sample consisted of blood. The receptors derive from an elderly woman in good health.

This clonotype has at least ten counts. The V call is TRBV5-1, the J call TRBJ2-5; 9 bases are shared with TRBD1. V shed 4 bases, J shed 1 base, and the junction held 5 bases outside the gene matches. The CDR3 spans 15 residues. Germline V CDR1 and CDR2: SGHRS, YFSETQ. This CDR3 is CASSEGTGPQETQYF. CDR3 sequence (DNA): TGCGCCAGCAGCGAAGGGACAGGGCCCCAAGAGACCCAGTACTTC. Using reference TRBV5-1 and TRBJ2-5 for the parts outside the CDR3, the full variable domain is KAGVTQTPRYLIKTRGQQVTLSCSPISGHRSVSWYQQTPGQGLQFLFEYFSETQRNKGNFPGRFSGRQFSNSRSEMNVSTLELGDSALYLCASSEGTGPQETQYFGPGTRLLVL.

This clonotype was detected ten times or more. In DNA, the CDR3 is TGTGCCAGCAGGGACAGGGCCACCTACGAGCAGTACTTC. Amino acid sequence: CASRDRATYEQYF. The chain has TRBV7-2 and TRBJ2-7, with 8 bases that match TRBD1. This CDR3 comprises 13 residues. With 6 bases clipped from V and 2 bases from J, the junction kept 3 bases outside the gene matches. CDR1 and CDR2 from the germline V gene are SGHTA and FQGNSA.

The chain carries TRBV6-6 and TRBJ1-1, with unresolved D. This CDR3 is built from 14 residues. CDR1 is MNHNY, CDR2 SVGAGI, per germline (reference sequence). The V end was cut by 6 bases, the J end by 1 base, with 12 bases between. The CDR3, as DNA: TGTGCCAGCAGGTACGACCCAGCGAACACTGAAGCTTTCTTT. Its protein product is CASRYDPANTEAFF.

Details on this clonotype: This may be a read error: a much more frequent sequence differs by one nucleotide. This chain connects TRBV7-2 to TRBJ1-5; 7 bases agree with TRBD1. J was trimmed by 2 bases and V by 3 bases; bases with no gene match: 4. Per germline, CDR1 SGHTA and CDR2 FQGNSA. The CDR3 totals 15 residues. In DNA form, the CDR3 reads TGTGCCAGCAGCTTGGACAGGATACGCAATCAGCCCCAGCATTTT. Its protein product is CASSLDRIRNQPQHF.

The chain couples TRBV4-1 to TRBJ2-1, with D perhaps matching TRBD2 (5 bases). Germline V gene sequence: CDR1 MGHRA, CDR2 YSYEKL. Trimming left V 0 bases short and J 12 bases short, with 24 bases between. The CDR3 extends over 17 amino acids. The CDR3 reads CASSQDPPGKALLTQFF. In DNA, the CDR3 is TGCGCCAGCAGCCAAGATCCCCCGGGAAAGGCCCTCCTAACGCAGTTCTTC.

This clonotype was picked up many times. V and J are TRBV5-1 and TRBJ1-4, with 10 bases that match TRBD1. The CDR3 sequence is 15 residues long. V dropped 1 base and J dropped 7; count of bases not matched to a gene: 4. Per germline, CDR1 SGHRS and CDR2 YFSETQ. DNA for the CDR3: TGCGCCAGCAGCTTGTCGACAGGGGGCCGTGAAAAACTGTTTTTT. Translated: CASSLSTGGREKLFF.

In DNA, the CDR3 is TGTGCCAGCTCACCGGGACAGGGTCCCAATGAGCAGTACTTC. It encodes CASSPGQGPNEQYF. V gene TRBV18 combines with J gene TRBJ2-7, with 9 bases lining up with TRBD1. Trimming removed 3 bases from V and 7 bases from J; junction bases left unmatched: 7. The CDR3 has 14 amino acids. In germline, CDR1 is KGHSH, CDR2 LQKENI.

The J gene is TRBJ1-1, the V gene TRBV20-1, with D perhaps TRBD1 (5 bases). This CDR3 region has 15 residues. CDR1 DFQATT and CDR2 SNEGSKA come from the germline V gene (reference sequence). The ends were cut back, 3 bases at V and 0 bases at J, with 14 bases in the middle. The CDR3 protein is CSARGRFLLNTEAFF. In nucleotides, the CDR3 is TGCAGTGCTAGGGGGCGGTTTCTCTTGAACACTGAAGCTTTCTTT.

This clonotype came up a few times. A read error may be the cause here, since a much bigger clone is one base away. The genes are TRBV9 and TRBJ2-7; D could derive from TRBD1 or TRBD2 (5 bases each). The germline CDR1 and CDR2 sequences are SGDLS and YYNGEE. Trimming cost V 1 base and J 7 bases, with 12 bases left between them. The CDR3 has 13 residues. DNA of the CDR3: TGTGCCAGCAGCGTACGGGACCCTGGTGAGCAGTACTTC. Amino acids: CASSVRDPGEQYF.

This clonotype was detected only a few times. The chain employs TRBV5-6 and TRBJ2-7, with D unclear. There are 14 residues in the CDR3. The germline V and J ends were trimmed by 2 bases and 0 bases, with 9 bases remaining between them. CDR1 is SGHDT and CDR2 is YYEEEE in the germline V gene. CDR3 loop: CASSLSFSSYEQYF. The CDR3 DNA sequence: TGTGCCAGCAGCTTATCCTTTAGCTCCTACGAGCAGTACTTC.

This clonotype was counted a few times. The rearrangement links TRBV3-1 to TRBJ2-5, with 8 bases matching TRBD2. J gave up 11 bases and V 1 base, and 6 bases lay outside the gene matches. The CDR3 has 13 residues. Germline V CDR1 and CDR2: LGHDT, YNNKEL (reference sequence). The CDR3, as DNA: TGTGCCAGCAGCCAAGCGGGACTAGTGGCTCAGTACTTC. Translation gives CASSQAGLVAQYF.

Written as DNA, the CDR3 is TGCGCCAGCAGCCCCCAGTCCGGGTCCGGGGAGCTGTTTTTT. Amino acid sequence: CASSPQSGSGELFF. The V gene is TRBV5-1, the J gene TRBJ2-2; D not certain. Germline CDR1 is SGHRS and CDR2 is YFSETQ. V lost 4 bases and J lost 6, with 13 bases in between. There are 14 residues in the CDR3.

With respect to this clonotype: At one end the junction does not follow the germline gene, possibly because of a read error. The rearrangement uses TRBV20-1 and TRBJ2-3, with 8 positions matching TRBD2. CDR3 length equals 15 residues. Germline values: CDR1 DFQATT, CDR2 SNEGSKA (reference sequence). CDR3 nucleotide sequence: TGCAGTACTAGAGACATAGCGGGGAACACAGATACGCAGTATTTT. Protein: CSTRDIAGNTDTQYF.

The V and J genes are TRBV7-2 and TRBJ1-3; D might be TRBD1 (5 bases). Trimming removed 4 bases from V and 0 bases from J, with 10 bases in between. The CDR3 consists of 15 residues. From germline, CDR1 is SGHTA and CDR2 FQGNSA. CDR3 residues: CASSSHRNSGNTIYF. In nucleotides, the CDR3 is TGTGCCAGCAGCTCCCACAGGAACTCTGGAAACACCATATATTTT.

This clonotype showed up many times. The rearrangement uses TRBV9 and TRBJ1-2, with D possibly TRBD1 on 6 matching bases. Germline values: CDR1 SGDLS, CDR2 YYNGEE. The CDR3 sequence is 16 residues long. Trimming took 0 bases from V and 8 from J, leaving 20 bases between them. CDR3 sequence (DNA): TGTGCCAGCAGCGTAGGGGTTACCGGGACACCTACCGGCTACACCTTC. Its protein is CASSVGVTGTPTGYTF. The variable domain in full, with the rest retrieved from reference TRBV9 and TRBJ1-2, is DSGVTQTPKHLITATGQRVTLRCSPRSGDLSVYWYQQSLDQGLQFLIQYYNGEERAKGNILERFSAQQFPDLHSELNLSSLELGDSALYFCASSVGVTGTPTGYTFGSGTRLTVV.

This clonotype was seen at least ten times. This chain links TRBV2 with TRBJ2-7; no firm D call. V shed 6 bases and J shed 2 bases, with 17 bases lying between them. Germline loops: CDR1 SNHLY, CDR2 FYNNEI. This CDR3 is 15 amino acids long. CDR3 sequence: CASRGRRITAYEQYF. The CDR3 DNA reads as TGTGCCAGCAGGGGCAGGAGAATTACCGCCTACGAGCAGTACTTC.

This clonotype occurred many times. The chain carries TRBV4-3 and TRBJ2-5, with 8 bases fitting TRBD2. Germline CDR1 and CDR2: LGHNA and YSLEER. Losses at the gene ends were 0 bases for V and 3 bases for J; bases not matched to a gene: 6. The CDR3 is 16 residues long. The CDR3 loop is CASSQDLPAGEETQYF. Written as DNA, the CDR3 is TGCGCCAGCAGCCAAGATCTCCCAGCGGGGGAAGAGACCCAGTACTTC.

Worth noting for this clonotype: A clone one base away is much larger, so this may be a read error. The chain combines TRBV3-1 with TRBJ2-3; 11 bases are a match to TRBD2. The CDR3 consists of 16 residues. Germline assignment: CDR1 LGHDT and CDR2 YNNKEL (reference sequence). Trimming at V came to 3 bases and at J to 8 bases, leaving 10 bases not matched to a gene. The CDR3 region has the DNA TGTGCCAGCAGCCACCCCCCTAGCGGGAGGCTGGGTACGCAGTATTTT. Protein product: CASSHPPSGRLGTQYF.

Details on this clonotype: This may stem from a read error, because a much larger clone lies one nucleotide away. The V call is TRBV11-2, the J call TRBJ1-4; D gene uncertain. CDR1 SGHAT and CDR2 FQNNGV come from the germline V gene. This CDR3 region has 14 residues. The CDR3 DNA reads as TGTGCCAGCGGCTTAGATACAAGGAAGGAACAACTGTTTTTT. Its translation is CASGLDTRKEQLFF.

V gene TRBV20-1 combines with J gene TRBJ2-4, with TRBD1 matching 7 bases. The assigned J gene may be wrong: the sequence end matches TRBJ2-7 better. CDR3 length equals 14 residues. Germline V gene lookup returns CDR1 DFQATT and CDR2 SNEGSKA (reference sequence). The CDR3 DNA follows: TGCAGTGCTGCCCAGACAGGGTGGAACTACGAGCAGTACTTC. It encodes CSAAQTGWNYEQYF.

This clonotype was recorded at least ten times. The genes are TRBV6-5 and TRBJ2-5, with 10 bases aligning to TRBD2. There are 15 residues in the CDR3. The V gene end was trimmed by 4 bases and the J gene end by 7 bases; junction bases not matched to a gene: 9. Germline V gene sequence: CDR1 MNHEY, CDR2 SVGAGI. The CDR3 protein is CASSLRTSGVMTQYF. The CDR3 DNA reads TGTGCCAGCAGTTTACGGACTAGCGGCGTCATGACCCAGTACTTC.